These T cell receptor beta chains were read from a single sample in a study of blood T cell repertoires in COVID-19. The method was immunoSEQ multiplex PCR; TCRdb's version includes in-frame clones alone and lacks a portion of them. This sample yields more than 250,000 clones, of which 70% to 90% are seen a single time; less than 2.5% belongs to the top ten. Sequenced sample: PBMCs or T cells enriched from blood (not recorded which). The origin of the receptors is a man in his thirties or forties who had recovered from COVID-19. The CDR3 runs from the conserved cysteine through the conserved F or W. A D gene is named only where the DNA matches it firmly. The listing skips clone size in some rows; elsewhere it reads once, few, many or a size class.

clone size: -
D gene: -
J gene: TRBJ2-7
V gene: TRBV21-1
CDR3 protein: CASSKGHSPHEQYF
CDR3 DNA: TGTGCCAGCAGCAAAGGGCACAGCCCCCACGAGCAGTACTTC

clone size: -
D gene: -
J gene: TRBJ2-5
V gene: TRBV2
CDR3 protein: CASSEFAGGFKETQYF
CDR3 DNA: TGTGCCAGCAGTGAGTTCGCGGGCGGATTCAAAGAGACCCAGTACTTC

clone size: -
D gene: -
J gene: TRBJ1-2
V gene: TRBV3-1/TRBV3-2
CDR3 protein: CASSQVSTSGYTF
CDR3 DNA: TGTGCCAGCAGCCAAGTATCCACAAGTGGCTACACCTTC

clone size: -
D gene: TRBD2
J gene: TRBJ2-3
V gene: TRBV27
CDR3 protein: CASTRWGGNTQYF
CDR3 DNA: TGTGCCAGCACCCGGTGGGGGGGAAATACGCAGTATTTT

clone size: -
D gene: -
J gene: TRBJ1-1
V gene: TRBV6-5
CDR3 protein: CASHRVNTEAFF
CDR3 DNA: TGTGCCAGCCACAGGGTGAACACTGAAGCTTTCTTT

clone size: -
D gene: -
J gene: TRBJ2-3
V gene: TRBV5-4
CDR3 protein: CASSSQRYTDTQYF
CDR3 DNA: TGTGCCAGCAGCTCGCAGCGGTACACAGATACGCAGTATTTT

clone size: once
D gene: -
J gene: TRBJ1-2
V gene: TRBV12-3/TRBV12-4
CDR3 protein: CASSLGPRGYTF
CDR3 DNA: TGTGCCAGCAGTTTAGGGCCAAGAGGCTACACCTTC

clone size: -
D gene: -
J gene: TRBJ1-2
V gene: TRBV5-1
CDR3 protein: CASSPSGDLGYGYTF
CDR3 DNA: TGCGCCAGCAGTCCGTCCGGGGATCTAGGCTATGGCTACACCTTC

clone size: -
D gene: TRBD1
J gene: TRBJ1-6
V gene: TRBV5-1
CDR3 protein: CASSLAQGDSPLHF
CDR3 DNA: TGCGCCAGCAGCTTGGCCCAGGGGGATTCACCCCTCCACTTT

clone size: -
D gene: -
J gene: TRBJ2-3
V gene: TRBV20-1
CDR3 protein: CSATAGGTQYF
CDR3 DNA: TGCAGTGCTACGGCCGGAGGGACGCAGTATTTT

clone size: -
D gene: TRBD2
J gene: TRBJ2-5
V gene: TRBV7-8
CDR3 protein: CASSQLLLSWAGTSGGVWETQYF
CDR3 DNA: TGTGCCAGCAGCCAACTACTCCTATCGTGGGCCGGGACTAGCGGGGGGGTGTGGGAGACCCAGTACTTC

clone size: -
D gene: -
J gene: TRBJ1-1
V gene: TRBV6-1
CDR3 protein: CASSEGRTRGQAFF
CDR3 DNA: TGTGCCAGCAGTGAAGGCAGAACCCGGGGTCAAGCTTTCTTT

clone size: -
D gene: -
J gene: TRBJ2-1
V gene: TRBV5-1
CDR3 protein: CASDEQGPSYNEQFF
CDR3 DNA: TGCGCCAGCGATGAACAGGGACCCTCCTACAATGAGCAGTTCTTC

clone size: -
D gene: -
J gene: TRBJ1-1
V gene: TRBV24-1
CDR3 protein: CATSASGSGRDFDEAFF
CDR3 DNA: TGTGCCACCAGTGCCTCCGGGTCAGGGAGGGATTTTGATGAAGCTTTCTTT

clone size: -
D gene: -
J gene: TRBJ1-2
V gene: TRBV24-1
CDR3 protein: CATSERISNYGYTF
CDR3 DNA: TGTGCCACCAGTGAGCGGATCTCTAACTATGGCTACACCTTC

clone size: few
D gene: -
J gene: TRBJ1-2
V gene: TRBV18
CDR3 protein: CASSPPGQTNYGYTF
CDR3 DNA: TGTGCCAGCTCACCACCGGGACAAACTAACTATGGCTACACCTTC

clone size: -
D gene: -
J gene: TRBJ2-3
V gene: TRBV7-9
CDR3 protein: CASSTSGRSVDTQYF
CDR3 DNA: TGTGCCAGCAGCACATCAGGCAGGTCCGTCGATACGCAGTATTTT

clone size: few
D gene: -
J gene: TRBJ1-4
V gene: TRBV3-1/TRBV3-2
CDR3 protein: CASSPRTELNEKLFF
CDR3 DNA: TGTGCCAGCAGCCCTCGGACAGAGCTGAATGAAAAACTGTTTTTT

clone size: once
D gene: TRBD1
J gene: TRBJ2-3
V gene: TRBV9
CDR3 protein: CASSVGEIRRTGEFPDTQYF
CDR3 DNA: TGTGCCAGCAGCGTAGGTGAGATTAGGAGGACAGGGGAGTTCCCAGATACGCAGTATTTT

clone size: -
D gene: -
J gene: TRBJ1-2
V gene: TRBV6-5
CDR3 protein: CASSYSTAATGYGYTF
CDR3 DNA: TGTGCCAGCAGTTACTCGACGGCAGCCACGGGGTATGGCTACACCTTC

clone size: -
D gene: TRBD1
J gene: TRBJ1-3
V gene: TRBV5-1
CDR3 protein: CASSWGTGLDTIYF
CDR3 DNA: TGCGCCAGCAGCTGGGGGACAGGGTTGGACACCATATATTTT

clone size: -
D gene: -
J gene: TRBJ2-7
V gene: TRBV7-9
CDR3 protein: CASSLMSSEDEQYF
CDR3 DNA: TGTGCCAGCAGCTTAATGTCGTCGGAGGACGAGCAGTACTTC

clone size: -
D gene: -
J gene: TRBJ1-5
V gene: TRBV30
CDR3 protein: CAWSVRASGRTSAQPQHF
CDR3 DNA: TGTGCCTGGAGTGTACGCGCATCGGGACGGACTAGCGCTCAGCCCCAGCATTTT

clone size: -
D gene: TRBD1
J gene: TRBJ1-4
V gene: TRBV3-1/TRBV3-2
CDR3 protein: CASSLRRDSLNEKLFF
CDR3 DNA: TGTGCCAGCAGCCTTCGCCGGGACAGCCTTAATGAAAAACTGTTTTTT

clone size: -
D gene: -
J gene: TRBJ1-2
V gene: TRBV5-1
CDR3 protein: CASSVQGDGYTF
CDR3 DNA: TGCGCCAGCAGCGTACAGGGAGATGGCTACACCTTC

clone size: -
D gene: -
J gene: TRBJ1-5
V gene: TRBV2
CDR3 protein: CASNSYRDNQPQHF
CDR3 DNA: TGTGCCAGCAATTCTTACAGAGACAATCAGCCCCAGCATTTT

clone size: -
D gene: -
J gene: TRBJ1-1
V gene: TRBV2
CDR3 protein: CASKRQGSTEAFF
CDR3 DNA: TGTGCCAGCAAGCGTCAGGGGAGCACTGAAGCTTTCTTT

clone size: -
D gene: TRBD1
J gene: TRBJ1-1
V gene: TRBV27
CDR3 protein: CASSWGQANTEAFF
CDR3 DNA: TGTGCCAGCAGTTGGGGACAGGCGAACACTGAAGCTTTCTTT

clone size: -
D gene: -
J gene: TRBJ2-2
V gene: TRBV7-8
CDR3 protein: CASSLAPQTDFTGELFF
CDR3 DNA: TGTGCCAGCAGCTTAGCGCCCCAAACAGATTTCACCGGGGAGCTGTTTTTT

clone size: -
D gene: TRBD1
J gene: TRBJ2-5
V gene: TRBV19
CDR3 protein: CASSVGTASQETQYF
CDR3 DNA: TGTGCCAGTAGTGTCGGGACAGCTTCTCAAGAGACCCAGTACTTC

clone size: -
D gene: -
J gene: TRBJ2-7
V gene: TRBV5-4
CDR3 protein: CASSSRLVQGGEQYF
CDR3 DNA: TGTGCCAGCAGCTCCCGATTAGTTCAGGGCGGCGAGCAGTACTTC

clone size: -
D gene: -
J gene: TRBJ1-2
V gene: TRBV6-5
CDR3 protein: CASSLDTYGYTF
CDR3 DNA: TGTGCCAGCAGTTTAGACACCTATGGCTACACCTTC